The rows below give T cell receptor beta chains drawn from one sample of a study of CD8+ T cells in alopecia areata. Some clones are missing from TCRdb's copy, which holds only in-frame ones; the method was immunoSEQ multiplex PCR. The table shows some 200,000 clones, with nearly 60% occurring only once. Sequenced here: CD4+ T cells sorted from blood, sampled at week 24, from a patient treated with tofacitinib. These receptors came from a human donor with alopecia areata. CDR3s include the opening cysteine and the closing phenylalanine or tryptophan. The order of the fields is CDR3 length, V gene, J gene, D gene, clone size, CDR3 protein, CDR3 DNA. A D gene is named only where the DNA matches it firmly. Expanded clones get a size class; other rows say once, few or many, or leave the size out.

>16|TRBV2|TRBJ1-2|TRBD1|NA
CASRIETGRANYGYTF
TGTGCCAGCAGGATCGAGACAGGGAGAGCTAACTATGGCTACACCTTC
>11|TRBV30|TRBJ2-1|NA|NA
CAWSVGDKQFF
TGTGCCTGGAGTGTTGGTGACAAGCAGTTCTTC
>16|TRBV5-1|TRBJ2-5|TRBD2|NA
CASRIRTGGLQETQYF
TGCGCCAGCCGGATCAGAACGGGGGGGCTTCAAGAGACCCAGTACTTC
>14|TRBV7-2|TRBJ2-5|TRBD2|NA
CASSEGLAGGTQYF
TGTGCCAGCAGCGAGGGACTAGCGGGTGGGACCCAGTACTTC
>14|TRBV19|TRBJ2-3|TRBD2|NA
CASKAGGSTDTQYF
TGTGCCAGTAAGGCGGGGGGGAGCACAGATACGCAGTATTTT
>16|TRBV4-1|TRBJ2-2|NA|NA
CASSQVIGRATGELFF
TGCGCCAGCAGCCAAGTGATTGGCAGGGCCACCGGGGAGCTGTTTTTT
>18|TRBV9|TRBJ2-7|NA|once
CASSVGPGQGRLSYEQYF
TGTGCCAGCAGCGTTGGCCCTGGGCAGGGCCGGCTCTCCTACGAGCAGTACTTC
>15|TRBV7-9|TRBJ2-5|NA|NA
CASSLVRGSQETQYF
TGTGCCAGCAGCTTAGTTCGGGGCTCTCAAGAGACCCAGTACTTC
>19|TRBV4-2|TRBJ2-2|TRBD2|few
CASSLPTSGEMWNTGELFF
TGTGCCAGCAGCCTCCCGACTAGCGGGGAGATGTGGAACACCGGGGAGCTGTTTTTT
>14|TRBV5-1|TRBJ2-1|NA|NA
CASSLSGASNEQFF
TGCGCCAGCAGTTTATCAGGGGCGTCCAATGAGCAGTTCTTC
>19|TRBV4-1|TRBJ2-1|NA|NA
CASSHTAGLASSSYNEQFF
TGCGCCAGCAGCCACACTGCCGGGCTAGCGTCGAGCTCCTACAATGAGCAGTTCTTC
>12|TRBV5-6|TRBJ1-1|NA|NA
CASSLVSFEAFF
TGTGCCAGCAGCCTCGTATCGTTTGAAGCTTTCTTT
>13|TRBV29-1|TRBJ2-7|TRBD1|NA
CSVVKGARSEQYF
TGCAGCGTTGTCAAGGGGGCCCGGTCGGAGCAGTACTTC
>13|TRBV30|TRBJ1-2|TRBD1|few
CAWTMTGNYGYTF
TGTGCCTGGACTATGACAGGGAACTATGGCTACACCTTC
>13|TRBV6-9|TRBJ2-1|NA|NA
CASSQYSDNEQFF
TGTGCCAGCAGTCAGTATAGCGACAATGAGCAGTTCTTC
>16|TRBV15|TRBJ1-2|TRBD1|NA
CATGARQGATFYGYTF
TGTGCCACCGGGGCACGACAGGGGGCGACCTTCTATGGCTACACCTTC
>12|TRBV19|TRBJ2-2|NA|few
CASSLNTGELFF
TGTGCCAGTAGTCTAAACACCGGGGAGCTGTTTTTT
>10|TRBV9|TRBJ1-2|NA|NA
CASSGPTQTF
TGTGCCAGCAGCGGTCCCACCCAGACCTTC
>15|TRBV15|TRBJ2-2|NA|NA
CATSSGGRNTGELFF
TGTGCCACCAGCAGTGGAGGGAGGAACACCGGGGAGCTGTTTTTT
>12|TRBV7-6|TRBJ2-7|NA|NA
CASSLPQGEQYF
TGTGCCAGCAGCCTCCCTCAGGGCGAGCAGTACTTC
>13|TRBV30|TRBJ1-2|NA|NA
CAWSPSGYYGYTF
TGTGCCTGGAGCCCTTCAGGGTACTATGGCTACACCTTC
>15|TRBV29-1|TRBJ1-4|NA|NA
CSVAQSGGTNEKLFF
TGCAGCGTTGCTCAGAGCGGAGGCACTAATGAAAAACTGTTTTTT
>12|TRBV2|TRBJ2-3|TRBD1|NA
CASRTGSDTQYF
TGTGCCAGCAGGACAGGGTCAGATACGCAGTATTTT
>14|TRBV6-4|TRBJ2-1|TRBD2|few
CASSEQSGNGEQFF
TGTGCCAGCAGTGAACAGAGCGGGAATGGTGAGCAGTTCTTC
>13|TRBV5-1|TRBJ2-7|NA|NA
CASSLQGDYEQYF
TGCGCCAGCAGCTTGCAGGGAGACTACGAGCAGTACTTC
>14|TRBV27|TRBJ2-7|NA|NA
CASSRTGNSYEQYF
TGTGCCAGCAGTAGAACAGGGAACTCCTACGAGCAGTACTTC
>14|TRBV5-1|TRBJ2-1|NA|NA
CASSRPLAYNEQFF
TGCGCCAGCAGTCGACCACTAGCTTACAATGAGCAGTTCTTC
>14|TRBV4-3|TRBJ2-2|NA|NA
CASSQDPNTGELFF
TGCGCCAGCAGCCAAGACCCGAACACCGGGGAGCTGTTTTTT